These 14 T cell receptor beta chains share one sample of origin, sequenced in a study of shared clonotypes between healthy human individuals. TCRdb keeps only in-frame clones here, not all; method: immunoSEQ multiplex PCR. The data contain around 2.1 million clones, roughly 91% of them seen just once; the ten biggest clones take up over 1.5%. CD45RO-negative cells were positively selected for CCR7, leaving out terminally differentiated effector memory CD45RA+ cells. Material for sequencing was naive CD8+ T cells from PBMCs. These receptors originate from a man younger than 30 in good health. Some clones in this sample may be carry-over from other donors' samples.

This clone was seen only once. V usage is TRBV9 and J usage is TRBJ2-1, with no clear D. The CDR3 is 13 residues long. CDR1 is SGDLS, CDR2 YYNGEE, per germline. The V and J ends lost 2 bases and 6 bases respectively, with 9 bases between them. DNA of the CDR3: TGTGCCAGCAGCGTGGGCTACGGCAATGAGCAGTTCTTC. Its translation is CASSVGYGNEQFF.

The chain uses TRBV7-9 and TRBJ2-7; possible D gene TRBD1, 5 bases. The CDR3 runs 14 residues. CDR1 SEHNR and CDR2 FQNEAQ come from the germline V gene (reference sequence). V was clipped by 5 bases and J by 2 bases, with 13 bases between them. This CDR3 reads CASSTREFPYEQYF. In nucleotides, the CDR3 is TGTGCCAGCAGCACCAGGGAATTCCCCTACGAGCAGTACTTC.

The V and J genes are TRBV27 and TRBJ2-7; either TRBD1 or TRBD2 may supply D (5 bases each). Germline-derived CDR1 and CDR2 are MNHEY and SMNVEV (reference sequence). The CDR3 is 16 residues long. Deletions cut 4 bases from V and 5 bases from J, with 21 bases between. CDR3 nucleotides: TGTGCCAGCAGTTACGGGGCCGATCCCAGCCGGGACGAGCAGTACTTC. Translation gives CASSYGADPSRDEQYF.

The chain recombines TRBV27 with TRBJ2-1; 15 bases line up with TRBD2. Germline CDR1 reads MNHEY; CDR2 reads SMNVEV (reference sequence). The CDR3 is 16 residues long. J was trimmed by 9 bases and V by 5 bases; bases with no gene match: 8. CDR3 loop: CASSPRTSGRALEQFF. For the CDR3, the DNA is TGTGCCAGCAGTCCCAGGACTAGCGGGAGGGCCCTTGAGCAGTTCTTC.

V and J are TRBV6-5 and TRBJ2-2; a possible D gene is TRBD2 (5 bases). Germline assignment: CDR1 MNHEY and CDR2 SVGAGI. This CDR3 is built from 13 residues. With 7 bases removed from V and 4 bases from J, the gap between germline ends came to 10 bases. CDR3 region: CASTARGTGELFF. CDR3 DNA sequence: TGTGCCAGCACCGCCCGGGGCACCGGGGAGCTGTTTTTT.

This clone occurred once. The chain recombines TRBV20-1 with TRBJ2-1; 7 bases are a match to TRBD1. V lost 6 bases, J lost 6 bases, and 2 bases stayed unmatched. CDR1 and CDR2 from the germline V gene are DFQATT and SNEGSKA (reference sequence). There are 11 residues in the CDR3. Here the CDR3 reads CSADRVNEQFF. CDR3 DNA: TGCAGTGCAGACAGGGTCAATGAGCAGTTCTTC.

The chain is built from TRBV10-2 and TRBJ1-4; a possible D gene is TRBD1 (5 bases). Trimming left V 7 bases short and J 4 bases short, with 10 bases between. This CDR3 spans 13 amino acids. CDR1 is WSHSY and CDR2 is SAAADI in the germline V gene. CDR3 loop: CASKLGLNEKLFF. In nucleotides, the CDR3 is TGCGCCAGCAAGCTGGGACTTAATGAAAAACTGTTTTTT.

The chain carries TRBV2 and TRBJ1-1; unclear D gene. Trimming left V 7 bases short and J 8 bases short, with 20 bases between. Germline-derived CDR1 and CDR2 are SNHLY and FYNNEI. This CDR3 comprises 14 residues. The CDR3 protein is CASTRIGLEVEAFF. The CDR3 region has the DNA TGTGCCAGCACCCGGATTGGGCTGGAGGTCGAAGCTTTCTTT.

This chain joins TRBV19 and TRBJ2-7; D is perhaps TRBD2 (5 bases). Per the germline V gene, CDR1 is LNHDA and CDR2 is SQIVND (reference sequence). The CDR3 is 14 amino acids. Between the trimmed V and J ends, which lost 2 bases and 4 bases, there was a span of 12 bases. The CDR3 DNA reads as TGTGCCAGTAGTATAAGGGAGAACGCATACGAGCAGTACTTC. Amino acid sequence: CASSIRENAYEQYF.

This clone was detected once. This rearrangement joins TRBV19 to TRBJ2-7, with TRBD1 matching 7 bases. The CDR3 runs to 13 residues. Germline lookup yields CDR1 LNHDA and CDR2 SQIVND (reference sequence). With V trimmed by 10 bases and J by 1 base, 7 bases remained unmatched. The CDR3 reads CATRQGGSYEQYF. The CDR3 DNA reads as TGTGCCACCAGACAGGGCGGTTCCTACGAGCAGTACTTC.

This clone appeared a single time. This chain links TRBV19 with TRBJ2-1; 9 bases match TRBD2. Germline V gene sequence: CDR1 LNHDA, CDR2 SQIVND (reference sequence). This CDR3 has 14 residues. Trimming removed 1 base from V and 10 bases from J; junction bases left unmatched: 5. The CDR3 loop reads CASSIGGRGGEQFF. Written as DNA, the CDR3 is TGTGCCAGTAGTATAGGCGGGAGGGGAGGAGAGCAGTTCTTC. The full variable domain, in which reference TRBV19 and TRBJ2-1 provide the parts outside the CDR3, is DGGITQSPKYLFRKEGQNVTLSCEQNLNHDAMYWYRQDPGQGLRLIYYSQIVNDFQKGDIAEGYSVSREKKESFPLTVTSAQKNPTAFYLCASSIGGRGGEQFFGPGTRLTVL.

DNA of the CDR3: TGCGCCAGCAGGCCTTCCGGGAGGTGGTCCTACGAGCAGTACTTC. Amino acids: CASRPSGRWSYEQYF. The chain links TRBV5-1 to TRBJ2-7, with 7 bases that match TRBD2. Germline CDR1 and CDR2: SGHRS and YFSETQ. V shed 5 bases and J 1 base; nucleotides not matched to a gene: 9. The CDR3 runs to 15 residues. Based on the CDR3 plus reference TRBV5-1 and TRBJ2-7, the full variable domain is KAGVTQTPRYLIKTRGQQVTLSCSPISGHRSVSWYQQTPGQGLQFLFEYFSETQRNKGNFPGRFSGRQFSNSRSEMNVSTLELGDSALYLCASRPSGRWSYEQYFGPGTRLTVT.

About this clone: This specimen includes other DNA sequences encoding the same CDR3. V usage is TRBV4-1 and J usage is TRBJ2-1, with a weak D call TRBD2 (5 bases). CDR1 is MGHRA, CDR2 YSYEKL, per germline. This CDR3 spans 15 amino acids. Trimming took 1 base from V and 0 from J, leaving 7 bases between them. Written as DNA, the CDR3 is TGCGCCAGCAGCCAAGCGGGAAGCTCCTACAATGAGCAGTTCTTC. Its protein product is CASSQAGSSYNEQFF.

The rearrangement joins TRBV19 to TRBJ1-5; 12 bases map to TRBD1. The CDR3 extends over 16 amino acids. CDR1 is LNHDA and CDR2 is SQIVND in the germline V gene (reference sequence). V shed 7 bases and J 5 bases; nucleotides not matched to a gene: 9. CDR3 sequence (DNA): TGTGCCAGTATCCCAGGGGGGACAGGGGGCTATCAGCCCCAGCATTTT. Translated: CASIPGGTGGYQPQHF.